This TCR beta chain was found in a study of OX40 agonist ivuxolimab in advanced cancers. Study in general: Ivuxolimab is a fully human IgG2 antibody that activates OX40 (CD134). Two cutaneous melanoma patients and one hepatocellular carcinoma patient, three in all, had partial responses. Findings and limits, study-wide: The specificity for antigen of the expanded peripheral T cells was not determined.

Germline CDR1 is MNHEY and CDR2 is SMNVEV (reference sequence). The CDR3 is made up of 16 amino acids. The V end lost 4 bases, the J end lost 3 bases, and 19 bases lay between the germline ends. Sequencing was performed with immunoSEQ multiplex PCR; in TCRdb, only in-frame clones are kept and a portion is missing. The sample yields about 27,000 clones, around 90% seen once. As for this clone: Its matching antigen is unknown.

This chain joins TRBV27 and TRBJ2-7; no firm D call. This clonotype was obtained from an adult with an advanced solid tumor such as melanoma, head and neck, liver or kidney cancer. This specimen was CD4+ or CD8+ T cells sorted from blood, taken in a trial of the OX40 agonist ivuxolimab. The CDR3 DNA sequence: TGTGCCAGCAGTTCCTCCCCGGGTAGCTTCAACTACGAGCAGTACTTC. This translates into CASSSSPGSFNYEQYF.